This T cell receptor beta chain was recorded in a study of blood T cell repertoires in COVID-19. The overall study: Some COVID-19 samples were acute and others convalescent; all came from the United States, Italy and Spain. PBMCs, B-cell-depleted T cells, or T cells were the source of the cDNA or gDNA that made up the material.

Original processing notes: Using reference gene primer amplification, nucleated cell counts were estimated. Using immunoSEQ multiplex PCR, the repertoire was profiled, and TCRdb retains in-frame clones only, with some absent. Clonal size and the V and J genes are those of that table, whereas D and trimming came from the DNA. The sample yields around 140,000 clones, roughly 90% seen once. V shed 5 bases and J shed 8 bases, with 18 bases lying between them. Germline CDR1 and CDR2: LNHDA and SQIVND (reference sequence). This CDR3 has 14 residues. V usage is TRBV19 and J usage is TRBJ1-1; maybe TRBD1 (6 bases). The sample comprised peripheral blood. The clonotype comes from a man in his 70s with active COVID-19. CDR3: CASSGSYRDTEAFF. The CDR3 DNA reads TGTGCCAGTAGTGGGTCCTACAGGGATACCGAAGCTTTCTTT.